What follows are 10 T cell receptor beta chains derived from one specimen sequenced in a study of cytomegalovirus exposure and HLA in healthy donors. Amplification used 60 Vbeta primers and 13 Jbeta primers. The data were produced by immunoSEQ multiplex PCR, yet TCRdb's version contains in-frame clones alone and is incomplete. The table has approximately 270,000 clones, roughly 80% seen once. Sequenced sample: PBMCs. These receptors were taken from a girl aged 2 to 9 in good health and CMV-seronegative.

Concerning this clone: A junction end diverges from the germline sequence, so it may reflect a read error. This chain links TRBV5-6 with TRBJ2-1, with TRBD1 matching 8 bases. This CDR3 contains 12 residues. CDR1 SGHDT and CDR2 YYEEEE come from the germline V gene. The CDR3 region is CASSGGQVEQLF. CDR3 DNA sequence: TGTGCCAGCAGCGGGGGACAGGTTGAGCAGCTCTTC. Looking up the rest from reference TRBV5-6 and TRBJ2-1 gives the full variable domain: DAGVTQSPTHLIKTRGQQVTLRCSPKSGHDTVSWYQQALGQGPQFIFQYYEEEERQRGNFPDRFSGHQFPNYSSELNVNALLLGDSALYLCASSGGQVEQLFGPGTRLTVL.

The V and J genes are TRBV7-9 and TRBJ1-2; no clear D gene. Trimming left V 3 bases short and J 2 bases short, with 10 bases between. The germline gives CDR1 SEHNR, CDR2 FQNEAQ (reference sequence). The CDR3 is 14 amino acids. CDR3 in amino acids: CASSLPGSNYGYTF. The CDR3 DNA sequence: TGTGCCAGCAGCTTGCCCGGGTCAAACTATGGCTACACCTTC.

V and J are TRBV7-2 and TRBJ1-5; a possible D gene is TRBD1 (5 bases). The CDR3 has 14 residues. Germline values: CDR1 SGHTA, CDR2 FQGNSA. With 2 bases removed from V and 6 bases from J, the gap between germline ends came to 11 bases. Here the CDR3 DNA reads TGTGCCAGCAGCTTACGAGTGCAGGGTCAGCCCCAGCATTTT. Translation: CASSLRVQGQPQHF.

The chain combines TRBV5-1 with TRBJ2-6, with a tentative D call TRBD2 (5 bases). This CDR3 spans 14 amino acids. The V and J ends lost 2 bases and 2 bases respectively, with 5 bases between them. Germline V lookup: CDR1 SGHRS, CDR2 YFSETQ. The CDR3 reads CASSFGTGANVLTF. The CDR3 nucleotides read TGCGCCAGCAGCTTCGGGACTGGGGCCAACGTCCTGACTTTC.

The J gene is TRBJ1-6, the V gene TRBV6-1; D ambiguous. The CDR3 spans 13 residues. V lost 7 bases to trimming and J lost 7 bases, with 11 bases between them. In germline, CDR1 is MNHNS, CDR2 SASEGT. CDR3 coding DNA: TGTGCCAGCACTCCAGGTGTAAATTCACCCCTCCACTTT. It is translated as CASTPGVNSPLHF.

The chain has TRBV15 and TRBJ1-6; D uncertain. Trimming removed 9 bases from V and 3 bases from J, with 18 bases in between. The CDR3 loop spans 16 amino acids. CDR1 is LNHNV and CDR2 is YYDKDF in the germline V gene (reference sequence). CDR3 DNA sequence: TGTGCCACGGGGTCCGGGATACCGGACTATAATTCACCCCTCCACTTT. Residues: CATGSGIPDYNSPLHF.

The V call is TRBV5-1, the J call TRBJ2-3; TRBD2 matches at 7 bases. Germline V gene lookup returns CDR1 SGHRS and CDR2 YFSETQ. The CDR3 consists of 16 residues. V lost 0 bases to trimming and J lost 1 base; unmatched junction nucleotides: 5. CDR3 nucleotide sequence: TGCGCCAGCAGCTTGGGAGTTGCGGGGGGCACAGATACGCAGTATTTT. Residues: CASSLGVAGGTDTQYF.

This clone has only one observation. This chain connects TRBV9 to TRBJ2-1; D ambiguous. The CDR3 spans 13 residues. V dropped 3 bases and J dropped 8 bases, with 12 bases sitting between them. The germline V gene has CDR1 SGDLS and CDR2 YYNGEE. The CDR3 DNA reads TGTGCCAGCAGCGCGAGACTCGTTGATGAGCAGTTCTTC. Translating it yields CASSARLVDEQFF.

The rearrangement links TRBV5-6 to TRBJ2-1; the match to TRBD2 covers 10 bases. Trimming cost V 4 bases and J 9 bases; bases outside gene matches: 7. Germline V gives CDR1 SGHDT, CDR2 YYEEEE. The CDR3 length is 14 residues. In nucleotides, the CDR3 is TGTGCCAGCAGCGGTGGGCTAGCGGGAGCTGAGCAGTTCTTC. Encoded protein: CASSGGLAGAEQFF.

The chain's CDR3 is CASSPPTGGVSGNTIYF. The CDR3 coding sequence is TGTGCCAGCAGCCCACCAACAGGGGGTGTCTCTGGAAACACCATATATTTT. The rearrangement joins TRBV7-9 to TRBJ1-3, with 8 bases lining up with TRBD1. V dropped 5 bases and J dropped 0; count of bases not matched to a gene: 9. The CDR3 sequence is 17 residues long. Germline CDR1 SEHNR, CDR2 FQNEAQ (reference sequence).